This TCR beta chain was sequenced during a study of human T cells and chemical hapten exposure. Study-wide results and limits: Patch test scores rose with PT1 expanded TCR counts, a positive correlation.

Noted time point: patch test 1, 2 weeks after DPC sensitization. Treatment defined: therapeutic diphenylcyclopropenone sensitization with weekly scalp DPC. Drawing of blood took place ahead of applying each patch test. This clonotype was seen many times. Its antigen is not identified. Germline V gene data show CDR1 as KGHDR and CDR2 as SFDVKD. Unmatched junction bases numbered 10, after V lost 4 bases and J lost 5 bases. The CDR3 sequence is 16 residues long. TCRdb used MiXCR to reprocess the RACE reads, holding one entry per CDR3 protein. The sample lists some 400,000 distinct CDR3 sequences, around 5% occurring once.

The chain uses TRBV24-1 and TRBJ2-3; 8 nucleotides align to TRBD2. The sample consisted of whole blood, taken in connection with sensitization to the hapten diphenylcyclopropenone (DPC). The sequence came from a woman aged 45-65 years with alopecia areata. Some clones in this sample may be carry-over from other donors' samples. CDR3 DNA: TGTGCCACCAGTGAAGCGAGCGGGAGAAGGATAGATACGCAGTATTTT. Amino acids: CATSEASGRRIDTQYF.